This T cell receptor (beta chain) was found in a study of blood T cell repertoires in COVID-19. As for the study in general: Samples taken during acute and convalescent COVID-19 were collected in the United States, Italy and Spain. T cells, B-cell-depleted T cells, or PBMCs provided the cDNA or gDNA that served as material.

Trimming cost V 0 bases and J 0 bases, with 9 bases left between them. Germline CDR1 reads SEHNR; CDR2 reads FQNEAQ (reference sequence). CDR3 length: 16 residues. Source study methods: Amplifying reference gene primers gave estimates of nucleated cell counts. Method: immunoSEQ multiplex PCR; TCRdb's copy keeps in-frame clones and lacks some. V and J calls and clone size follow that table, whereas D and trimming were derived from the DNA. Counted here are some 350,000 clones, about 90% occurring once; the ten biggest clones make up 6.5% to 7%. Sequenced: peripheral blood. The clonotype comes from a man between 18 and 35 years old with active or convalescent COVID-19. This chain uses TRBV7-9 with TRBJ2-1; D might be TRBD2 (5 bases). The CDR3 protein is CASSLASGFSYNEQFF. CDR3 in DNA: TGTGCCAGCAGCTTAGCATCGGGGTTCTCCTACAATGAGCAGTTCTTC.